The clone carrying this T cell receptor beta chain was picked up a small number of times. No antigen is known for it. The sample comes from a study of beta chain features in type 1 diabetes. Study information: The study examined about 100 million sorted cells across all samples.

Study findings and constraints: For patients, the naive, central memory and Treg TCRB repertoires appeared more alike than for healthy donors. All four CD4+ subsets of Type 1 diabetes patients contained TCRB CDR3s that were moderately but significantly shorter. A pattern of fewer insertions and more deletions at VDJ junctions was seen in type 1 diabetes patients.

Sorting produced populations that all topped 95% purity. V gave up 5 bases and J gave up 5 bases; unmatched junction bases: 9. Germline CDR1 SEHNR, CDR2 FQNEAQ (reference sequence). The CDR3 has 16 amino acids. Sequenced material consisted of expressed TCRB transcripts (all of the isolated RNA was reverse transcribed). Generated by immunoSEQ multiplex PCR, the TCRdb table keeps only in-frame clones and is missing some. The data hold some 290,000 clones, with around 24% observed a single time. The V gene is TRBV7-9, the J gene TRBJ2-5; TRBD2 matches 12 bases. The sample taken for sequencing was naive CD4+ T cells from blood. This sequence was found in a woman under 40 with type 1 diabetes. The CDR3 loop is CASSHTLGLAGETQYF. The CDR3 DNA reads as TGTGCCAGCAGCCATACATTAGGACTAGCGGGGGAGACCCAGTACTTC.